This T cell receptor beta chain derives from a study of patients and donors after allogeneic stem cell transplantation. TCRdb redid the calling of the RT-PCR reads with MiXCR, one entry per CDR3 protein. The repertoire holds about 960,000 distinct CDR3 sequences, 15% to 20% seen once, with around 6% in the top ten. Sequencing was done on a sample of blood, either unsorted or a sorted T cell fraction (not recorded which). This clonotype was sampled from a human donor who was either an allogeneic HSCT recipient or a stem cell or donor lymphocyte infusion donor (not recorded which). It is not recorded whose cells these are; they may come from a transplant donor.

The CDR3 sequence is CAISLAGPNTGELFF. DNA for the CDR3: TGTGCCATCAGTCTAGCGGGCCCGAACACCGGGGAGCTGTTTTTT. The rearrangement joins TRBV10-3 to TRBJ2-2; 8 nucleotides agree with TRBD2. This CDR3 has 15 residues. The V and J ends lost 5 bases and 0 bases, in that order; junction bases with no gene match: 2. CDR1 and CDR2 from the germline V gene are ENHRY and SYGVKD.